One T cell receptor beta chain is described in this entry. The target antigen is unknown. This entry comes from a study of cytomegalovirus exposure and HLA in healthy donors. The overall study: Approximately 180 million T cells yielded more than 95 million unique TCR beta sequences, as an earlier analysis found.

Findings of the study overall: Of the V segments, some could not be distinguished, including TRBV6-2 and TRBV6-3, and were excluded. In a later analysis, at a false discovery rate of 0.05, under 20,000 TCR beta sequences were associated with HLA alleles. Across all donors, roughly uniform sequencing depth was an assumption of the presence/absence analyses.

The CDR3 length is 12 residues. The germline V gene has CDR1 SGHKS and CDR2 YYEKEE (reference sequence). Trimming pared 3 bases from V and 6 bases from J, leaving 6 bases between. The PCR ran on 60 Vbeta and 13 Jbeta primers. The method was immunoSEQ multiplex PCR; TCRdb's version includes in-frame clones alone and lacks a portion of them. This table has around 180,000 clones, around 80% appearing once. This clonotype was obtained from a man aged 18 to 29 in good health and CMV-seronegative. Sequencing was carried out using PBMCs. J is TRBJ2-2 and V is TRBV5-5; D uncertain. This CDR3 is CASSWASGELFF. CDR3 nucleotides: TGTGCCAGCAGCTGGGCATCCGGGGAGCTGTTTTTT.